The entry that follows covers one T cell receptor beta chain sequence. Its target is unknown. The data were taken from a study of T cell clonotyping in hematopoietic cell transplantation. General study findings and limits: Pathologically expanded recipient clonotypes increased progressively from day 30 to day 180 as diversity fell. Higher Inverse Simpson Index values in graft donor and pretransplant recipient predicted broader posttransplant TCR diversity.

Libraries were prepared by immunoSEQ multiplex PCR; TCRdb keeps only in-frame clonotypes and omits some of them. The data hold 25,000 to 35,000 clones, with 90% to 96% observed a single time. This clonotype was sampled from a man aged 50-60 years in good health. Some clones in this sample may be carry-over from other donors' samples. Sequenced material: peripheral blood mononuclear cells.

The CDR3 DNA follows: TGTGCCGGCAACTATGGCTACACCTTC. As protein: CAGNYGYTF. The V gene is TRBV6-5, the J gene TRBJ1-2; D is unresolved. Germline V gene lookup returns CDR1 MNHEY and CDR2 SVGAGI. Trimming took 11 bases from V and 2 from J, leaving 3 bases between them. The CDR3 is 9 residues long.